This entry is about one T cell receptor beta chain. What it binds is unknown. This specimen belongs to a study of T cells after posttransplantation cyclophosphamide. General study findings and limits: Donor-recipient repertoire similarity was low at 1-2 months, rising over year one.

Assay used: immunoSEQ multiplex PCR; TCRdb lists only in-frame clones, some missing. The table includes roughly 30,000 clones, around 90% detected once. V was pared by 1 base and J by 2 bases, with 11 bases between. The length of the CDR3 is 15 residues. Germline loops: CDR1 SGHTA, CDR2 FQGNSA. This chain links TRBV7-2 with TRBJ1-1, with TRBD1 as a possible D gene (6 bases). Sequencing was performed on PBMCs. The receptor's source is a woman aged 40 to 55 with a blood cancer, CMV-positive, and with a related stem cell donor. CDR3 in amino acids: CASSLESRGNTEAFF. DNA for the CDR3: TGTGCCAGCAGCTTAGAGTCCAGGGGTAACACTGAAGCTTTCTTT.